Below, 15 T cell receptor beta chains from the same sample are listed, as sequenced in a study of cytomegalovirus exposure and HLA in healthy donors (dated by TCRdb to 2015 to 2018). Library construction relied on the immunoSEQ multiplex PCR assay. For the multiplex PCR, a mixture combining 60 forward primers for TCR Vbeta segments and 13 reverse primers for TCR Jbeta segments was used. TCRdb's version of the immuneACCESS table is confined to in-frame rearrangements and falls short of the full clone set. An unresolved V gene accounts for under half of the shortfall where checked; the remainder is of unknown origin. Present in this sample are approximately 120,000 clones, around 75% of which were seen just once. About 4.3% of the sample lies in the top ten. Sequencing input: PBMCs. The receptor set was obtained from a man aged 55 to 69 in good health and CMV-seropositive.

The sample holds one count of this clone. Germline and junction disagree at one end, which may indicate a read error. The rearrangement uses TRBV11-2 and TRBJ1-2; 7 nucleotides line up with TRBD1. The CDR3 contains 14 residues. Looked up from germline, CDR1 is SGHAT and CDR2 is FQNNGV. The CDR3 loop reads CASSLGTQGGRSYF. In DNA, the CDR3 is TGTGCCAGCAGCTTAGGGACCCAGGGGGGCCGCTCCTACTTC.

This clone appeared a single time. This sequence joins TRBV9 and TRBJ2-1; TRBD2 matches at 7 bases. The CDR3 extends over 15 amino acids. Germline assignment: CDR1 SGDLS and CDR2 YYNGEE. Losses at the gene ends were 0 bases for V and 4 bases for J; bases not matched to a gene: 4. Written as DNA, the CDR3 is TGTGCCAGCAGCGTAGATACTAGCGTATACAATGAGCAGTTCTTC. Amino acids: CASSVDTSVYNEQFF.

The chain joins TRBV2 to TRBJ2-5; 7 nucleotides align to TRBD1. The V gene end was trimmed by 11 bases and the J gene end by 1 base; junction bases not matched to a gene: 10. CDR1 is SNHLY, CDR2 FYNNEI, per germline. CDR3 length equals 14 residues. This CDR3 is CAVTGASIQETQYF. In DNA, the CDR3 is TGTGCCGTCACAGGGGCCAGTATCCAAGAGACCCAGTACTTC. Using reference TRBV2 and TRBJ2-5 for the parts outside the CDR3, the full variable domain is EPEVTQTPSHQVTQMGQEVILRCVPISNHLYFYWYRQILGQKVEFLVSFYNNEISEKSEIFDDQFSVERPDGSNFTLKIRSTKLEDSAMYFCAVTGASIQETQYFGPGTRLLVL.

This chain joins TRBV5-1 and TRBJ2-1, with TRBD1 identical over 8 bases. The junction had 10 bases not matched to a gene; V was cut back by 0 bases and J by 8 bases. This CDR3 is 16 amino acids long. Germline V lookup: CDR1 SGHRS, CDR2 YFSETQ. The CDR3 is CASSLVFGQGLHEQFF. CDR3 bases: TGCGCCAGCAGCTTGGTCTTTGGACAGGGATTGCATGAGCAGTTCTTC.

In DNA, the CDR3 is TGTGCCAGCAGCTTCTCCGGGACAGGCCCCTACGAGCAGTACTTC. It yields the protein CASSFSGTGPYEQYF. The gene calls are TRBV5-6 and TRBJ2-7, with TRBD1 matching over 8 bases. Germline CDR1 reads SGHDT; CDR2 reads YYEEEE. V lost 2 bases to trimming and J lost 2 bases; unmatched junction nucleotides: 6. The CDR3 contains 15 residues.

The chain couples TRBV29-1 to TRBJ2-7, with 7 bases aligning to TRBD2. Per the germline V gene, CDR1 is SQVTM and CDR2 is ANQGSEA. CDR3 length equals 13 residues. V shed 6 bases, J shed 0 bases, and the junction held 5 bases outside the gene matches. CDR3 protein: CSVGGPSSYEQYF. The CDR3 DNA reads TGCAGCGTGGGAGGGCCTTCCTCCTACGAGCAGTACTTC.

The chain employs TRBV28 and TRBJ1-1, with TRBD1 as a possible D gene (5 bases). Germline assignment: CDR1 MDHEN and CDR2 SYDVKM. CDR3 size: 16 residues. Trimming stripped 1 base from V and 4 bases from J, with 16 bases between. CDR3 protein: CASSLYGRGGSTEAFF. In nucleotides, the CDR3 is TGTGCCAGCAGTTTATACGGTAGGGGAGGTAGCACTGAAGCTTTCTTT. Filled out from reference TRBV28 and TRBJ1-1, the complete variable domain reads DVKVTQSSRYLVKRTGEKVFLECVQDMDHENMFWYRQDPGLGLRLIYFSYDVKMKEKGDIPEGYSVSREKKERFSLILESASTNQTSMYLCASSLYGRGGSTEAFFGQGTRLTVV.

V gene TRBV19 combines with J gene TRBJ2-2; D remains ambiguous. Per the germline V gene, CDR1 is LNHDA and CDR2 is SQIVND (reference sequence). CDR3 size: 15 residues. V lost 3 bases, J lost 3 bases, and 11 bases lay in between. The CDR3 spells CASSIVWADTGELFF. The CDR3 coding sequence is TGTGCCAGTAGTATTGTGTGGGCAGACACCGGGGAGCTGTTTTTT.

About this clone: A much larger clone sits a single nucleotide away, making a read error possible. The rearrangement links TRBV16 to TRBJ1-6, with 8 bases aligning to TRBD1. CDR1 and CDR2 from the germline V gene are KGHSY and FQNENV. V lost 4 bases and J lost 3; bases outside the gene matches: 2. This CDR3 is 15 amino acids long. The CDR3 DNA is TGTGCCAGCAGCCTACAGGGGGGCTATAATTCACCCCTCCACTTT. This gives the protein CASSLQGGYNSPLHF.

This clone came up a few times. V and J are TRBV7-3 and TRBJ2-5, with D unclear. Per germline, CDR1 SGHTA and CDR2 FQGTGA. Deletions cut 5 bases from V and 5 bases from J, with 12 bases between. The CDR3 runs to 13 residues. CDR3 bases: TGTGCCAGCAGCCGCGAGATATGGGAGACCCAGTACTTC. This gives the protein CASSREIWETQYF. The variable domain in full, with the rest retrieved from reference TRBV7-3 and TRBJ2-5, is GAGVSQTPSNKVTEKGKYVELRCDPISGHTALYWYRQSLGQGPEFLIYFQGTGAADDSGLPNDRFFAVRPEGSVSTLKIQRTERGDSAVYLCASSREIWETQYFGPGTRLLVL.

The chain joins TRBV28 to TRBJ2-3; 11 bases line up with TRBD2. Per germline, CDR1 MDHEN and CDR2 SYDVKM. The V gene end was trimmed by 5 bases and the J gene end by 4 bases; junction bases not matched to a gene: 11. This CDR3 has 17 amino acids. The CDR3 coding sequence is TGTGCCAGCAGTCCTCTAGCGGGGGGACGGGGTCCAGATACGCAGTATTTT. It is translated as CASSPLAGGRGPDTQYF.

The chain combines TRBV5-1 with TRBJ1-6, with D possibly matching TRBD1 (5 bases). Germline CDR1 SGHRS, CDR2 YFSETQ. The CDR3 is 16 amino acids. V was clipped by 0 bases and J by 7 bases, with 14 bases between them. CDR3 nucleotide sequence: TGCGCCAGCAGCTTGGTTGTGGGGCTTGGGAATTCACCCCTCCACTTT. Amino acids: CASSLVVGLGNSPLHF.

CDR3 protein: CASSLGSGGLYEQYF. As DNA, the CDR3 is TGTGCCAGCAGCTTGGGCAGCGGGGGTCTCTACGAGCAGTACTTC. This chain links TRBV5-6 with TRBJ2-5; the match to TRBD2 covers 8 bases. The end of the DNA aligns better with TRBJ2-7, so the J call may be wrong. CDR3 size: 15 residues. Germline values: CDR1 SGHDT, CDR2 YYEEEE.

This chain joins TRBV6-1 and TRBJ2-1; TRBD2 might be the D (5 bases). The CDR3 consists of 13 residues. CDR1 MNHNS and CDR2 SASEGT come from the germline V gene. V dropped 1 base and J dropped 9 bases, with 10 bases sitting between them. The CDR3 protein is CASSEGRTGEQFF. The CDR3 nucleotides are TGTGCCAGCAGTGAAGGGCGGACTGGTGAGCAGTTCTTC.

This chain links TRBV5-1 with TRBJ2-7, with D possibly TRBD2 on 6 matching bases. Trimming removed 4 bases at V and 1 base at J, with 12 bases between. CDR3 length equals 14 residues. Germline CDR1 and CDR2: SGHRS and YFSETQ. CDR3 nucleotide sequence: TGCGCCAGCAGCAAGGACGGGGGATCCTACGAGCAGTACTTC. Residues: CASSKDGGSYEQYF.